This T cell receptor (beta chain) stems from a study of blood T cell repertoires in COVID-19. V lost 3 bases and J lost 1; bases outside the gene matches: 7. The V gene's germline CDR1 is LNHDA and CDR2 SQIVND (reference sequence). The CDR3 covers 17 residues. Assay used: immunoSEQ multiplex PCR; TCRdb lists only in-frame clones, some missing. The sample has 470,000 or so clones, around 85% seen once. The rearrangement links TRBV19 to TRBJ2-2, with 8 positions matching TRBD2. This sequence originates from a human donor in a cohort sampled during active COVID-19. Material: peripheral blood. Here the CDR3 reads CASSIRPTSVNTGELFF. The DNA for the CDR3 is TGTGCCAGTAGTATTCGCCCGACTAGCGTGAACACCGGGGAGCTGTTTTTT.